This T cell receptor beta chain is from a study of shared clonotypes between healthy human individuals. CDR1 and CDR2 from the germline V gene are MNHEY and SMNVEV (reference sequence). The length of the CDR3 is 13 residues. The V and J ends lost 5 bases and 2 bases respectively, with 8 bases between them. The repertoire was sequenced with immunoSEQ multiplex PCR; TCRdb's copy has only in-frame clones and lacks some. Here the sample spans some 1,400,000 clones, roughly 95% being singletons. All the donors were Caucasian adults who lived in Nashville, Tennessee. The genes are TRBV27 and TRBJ2-3; D remains unclear. Sequences were obtained from naive CD4+ T cells sorted from blood. Documented subset: CD45RA+ positively selected. The receptor's source is a man aged 25 to 40 in good health. The CDR3 DNA is TGTGCCAGCAGTCTGCTCAACACAGATACGCAGTATTTT. Protein product: CASSLLNTDTQYF.